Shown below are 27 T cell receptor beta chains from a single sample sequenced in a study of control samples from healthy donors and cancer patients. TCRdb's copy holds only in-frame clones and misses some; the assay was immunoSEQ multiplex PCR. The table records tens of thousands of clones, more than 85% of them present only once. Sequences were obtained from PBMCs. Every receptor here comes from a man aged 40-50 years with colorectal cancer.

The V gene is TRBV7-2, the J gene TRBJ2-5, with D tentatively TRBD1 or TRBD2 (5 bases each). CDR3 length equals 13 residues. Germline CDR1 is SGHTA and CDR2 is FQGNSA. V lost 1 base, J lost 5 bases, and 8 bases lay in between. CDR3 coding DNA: TGTGCCAGCAGCTTAGGGGGGAGTGAGACCCAGTACTTC. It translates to CASSLGGSETQYF.

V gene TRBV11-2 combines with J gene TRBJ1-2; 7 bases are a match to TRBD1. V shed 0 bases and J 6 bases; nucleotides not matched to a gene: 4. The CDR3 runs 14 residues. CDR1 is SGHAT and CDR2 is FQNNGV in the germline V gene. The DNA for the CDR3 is TGTGCCAGCAGCTTAGATCGAACAGGGGATGGCTACACCTTC. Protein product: CASSLDRTGDGYTF.

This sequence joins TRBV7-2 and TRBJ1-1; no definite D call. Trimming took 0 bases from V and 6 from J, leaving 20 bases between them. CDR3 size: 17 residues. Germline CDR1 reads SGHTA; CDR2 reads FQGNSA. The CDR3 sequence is CASSLASLPSRLSEAFF. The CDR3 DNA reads TGTGCCAGCAGCTTAGCCTCATTACCCTCACGATTATCTGAAGCTTTCTTT. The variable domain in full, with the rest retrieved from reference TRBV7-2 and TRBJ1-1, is GAGVSQSPSNKVTEKGKDVELRCDPISGHTALYWYRQSLGQGLEFLIYFQGNSAPDKSGLPSDRFSAERTGGSVSTLTIQRTQQEDSAVYLCASSLASLPSRLSEAFFGQGTRLTVV.

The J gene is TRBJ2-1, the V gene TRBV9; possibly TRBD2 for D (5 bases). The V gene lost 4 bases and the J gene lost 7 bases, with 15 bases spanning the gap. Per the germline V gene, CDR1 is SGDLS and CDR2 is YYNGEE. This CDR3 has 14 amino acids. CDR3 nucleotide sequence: TGTGCCAGCAGCATCGGAAGCGGTAAGAATGAGCAGTTCTTC. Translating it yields CASSIGSGKNEQFF. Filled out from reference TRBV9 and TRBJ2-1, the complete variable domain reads DSGVTQTPKHLITATGQRVTLRCSPRSGDLSVYWYQQSLDQGLQFLIQYYNGEERAKGNILERFSAQQFPDLHSELNLSSLELGDSALYFCASSIGSGKNEQFFGPGTRLTVL.

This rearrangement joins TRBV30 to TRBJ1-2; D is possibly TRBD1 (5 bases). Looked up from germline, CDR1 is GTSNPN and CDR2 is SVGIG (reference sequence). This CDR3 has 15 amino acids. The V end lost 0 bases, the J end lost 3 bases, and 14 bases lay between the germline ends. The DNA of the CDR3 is TGTGCCTGGAGTGTCGGGCGGGGCACTCACTATGGCTACACCTTC. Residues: CAWSVGRGTHYGYTF.

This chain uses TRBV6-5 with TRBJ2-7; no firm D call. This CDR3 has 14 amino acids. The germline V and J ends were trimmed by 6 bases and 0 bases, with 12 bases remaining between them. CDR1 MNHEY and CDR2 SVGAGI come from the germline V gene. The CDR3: CASSADRFSYEQYF. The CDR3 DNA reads TGTGCCAGCAGCGCAGATAGGTTCTCCTACGAGCAGTACTTC.

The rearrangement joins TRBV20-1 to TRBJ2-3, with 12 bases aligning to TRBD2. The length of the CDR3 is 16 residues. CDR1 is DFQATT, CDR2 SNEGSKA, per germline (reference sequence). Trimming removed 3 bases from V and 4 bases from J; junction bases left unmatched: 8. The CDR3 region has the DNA TGCAGTGCTAGTAGGTTTGCTAGCGGGGGGGCAGATACGCAGTATTTT. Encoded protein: CSASRFASGGADTQYF.

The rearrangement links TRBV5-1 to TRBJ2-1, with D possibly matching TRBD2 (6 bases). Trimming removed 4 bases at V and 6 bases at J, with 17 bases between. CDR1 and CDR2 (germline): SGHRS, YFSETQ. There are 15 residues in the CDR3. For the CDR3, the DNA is TGCGCCAGCAGCCTGACTAGGCCCGACGTCAATGAGCAGTTCTTC. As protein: CASSLTRPDVNEQFF.

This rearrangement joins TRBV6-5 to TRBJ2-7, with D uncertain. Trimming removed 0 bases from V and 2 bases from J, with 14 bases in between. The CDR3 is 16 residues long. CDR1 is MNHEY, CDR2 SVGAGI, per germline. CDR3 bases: TGTGCCAGCAGTTACTCTTTAGCCCGGGCAGCCTACGAGCAGTACTTC. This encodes CASSYSLARAAYEQYF.

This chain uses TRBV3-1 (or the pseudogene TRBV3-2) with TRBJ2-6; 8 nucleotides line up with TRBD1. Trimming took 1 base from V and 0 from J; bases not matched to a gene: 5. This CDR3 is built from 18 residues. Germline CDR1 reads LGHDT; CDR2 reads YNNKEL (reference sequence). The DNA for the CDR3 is TGTGCCAGCAGCCAAGGGACAGGGTACTACTCTGGGGCCAACGTCCTGACTTTC. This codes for CASSQGTGYYSGANVLTF.

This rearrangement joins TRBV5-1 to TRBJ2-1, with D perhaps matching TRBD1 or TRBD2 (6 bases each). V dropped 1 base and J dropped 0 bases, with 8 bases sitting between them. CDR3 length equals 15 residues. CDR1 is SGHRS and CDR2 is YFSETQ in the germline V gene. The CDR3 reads CASSLRGDSYNEQFF. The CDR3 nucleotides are TGCGCCAGCAGCTTGAGGGGGGACTCCTACAATGAGCAGTTCTTC.

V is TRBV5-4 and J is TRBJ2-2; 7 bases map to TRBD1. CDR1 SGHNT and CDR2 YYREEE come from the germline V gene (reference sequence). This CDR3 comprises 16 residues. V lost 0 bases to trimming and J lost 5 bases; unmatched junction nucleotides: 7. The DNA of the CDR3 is TGTGCCAGCAGCTTGGCGGTACAGGGGAAAACCGGGGAGCTGTTTTTT. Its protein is CASSLAVQGKTGELFF. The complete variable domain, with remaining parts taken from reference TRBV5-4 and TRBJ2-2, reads ETGVTQSPTHLIKTRGQQVTLRCSSQSGHNTVSWYQQALGQGPQFIFQYYREEENGRGNFPPRFSGLQFPNYSSELNVNALELDDSALYLCASSLAVQGKTGELFFGEGSRLTVL.

The CDR3 nucleotides are TGTGCCAGCAGCTTAGACGGCAGGGCCTCTAGGGATACGCAGTATTTT. The encoded protein is CASSLDGRASRDTQYF. This sequence joins TRBV7-3 and TRBJ2-3; TRBD1 might be the D (5 bases). The germline gives CDR1 SGHTA, CDR2 FQGTGA. The CDR3 sequence is 16 residues long. Trimming removed 2 bases at V and 6 bases at J, with 18 bases between.

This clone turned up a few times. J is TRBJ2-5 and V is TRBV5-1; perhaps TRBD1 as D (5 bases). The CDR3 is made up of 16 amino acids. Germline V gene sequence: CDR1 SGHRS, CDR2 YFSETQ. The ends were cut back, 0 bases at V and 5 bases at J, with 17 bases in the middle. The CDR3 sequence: CASSLGGPQAGETQYF. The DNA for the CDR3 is TGCGCCAGCAGCTTGGGGGGCCCTCAAGCAGGGGAGACCCAGTACTTC.

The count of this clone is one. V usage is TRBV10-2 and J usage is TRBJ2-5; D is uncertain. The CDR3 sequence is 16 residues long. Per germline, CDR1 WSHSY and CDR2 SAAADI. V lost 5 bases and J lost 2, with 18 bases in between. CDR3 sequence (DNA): TGCGCCAGCAGTTCTACATCCTGGGCGTTGCAAGAGACCCAGTACTTC. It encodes CASSSTSWALQETQYF.

The CDR3 DNA is TGTGCCAGCAGGACAGACGGTACGCAGTATTTT. Translating it yields CASRTDGTQYF. The V and J genes are TRBV25-1 and TRBJ2-3; perhaps TRBD1 as D (5 bases). Trimming removed 6 bases at V and 8 bases at J, with 9 bases between. The CDR3 covers 11 residues. Germline V CDR1 and CDR2: MGHDK, SYGVNS.

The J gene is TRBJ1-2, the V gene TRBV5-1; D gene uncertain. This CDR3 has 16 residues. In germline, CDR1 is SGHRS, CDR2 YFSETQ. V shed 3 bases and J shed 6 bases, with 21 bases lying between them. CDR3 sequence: CASSSSTLGGLDGYTF. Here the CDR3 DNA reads TGCGCCAGCAGCTCGTCCACGTTGGGAGGGTTGGATGGCTACACCTTC.

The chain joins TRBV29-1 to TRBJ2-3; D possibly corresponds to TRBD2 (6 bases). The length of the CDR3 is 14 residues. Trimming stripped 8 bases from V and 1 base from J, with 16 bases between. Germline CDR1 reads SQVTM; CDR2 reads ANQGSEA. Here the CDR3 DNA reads TGCAGCAGTGGGGGGTCCGGGGGCACAGATACGCAGTATTTT. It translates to CSSGGSGGTDTQYF.

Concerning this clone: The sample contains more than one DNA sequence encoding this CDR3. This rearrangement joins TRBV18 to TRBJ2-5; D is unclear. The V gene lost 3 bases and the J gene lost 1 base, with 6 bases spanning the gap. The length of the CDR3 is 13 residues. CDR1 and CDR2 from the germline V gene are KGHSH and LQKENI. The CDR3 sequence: CASSPTVQETQYF. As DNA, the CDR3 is TGTGCCAGCTCACCTACAGTCCAAGAGACCCAGTACTTC.

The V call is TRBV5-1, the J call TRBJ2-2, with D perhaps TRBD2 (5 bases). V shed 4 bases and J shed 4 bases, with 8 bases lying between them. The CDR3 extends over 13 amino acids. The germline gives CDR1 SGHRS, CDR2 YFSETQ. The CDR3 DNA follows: TGCGCCAGCAGCCAAGGAGGCACCGGGGAGCTGTTTTTT. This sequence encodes CASSQGGTGELFF.

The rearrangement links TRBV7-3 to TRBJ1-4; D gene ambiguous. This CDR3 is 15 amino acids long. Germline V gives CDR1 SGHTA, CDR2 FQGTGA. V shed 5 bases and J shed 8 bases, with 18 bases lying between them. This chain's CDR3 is CASSARGDRQEKLFF. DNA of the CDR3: TGTGCCAGCAGCGCGCGTGGGGATCGACAAGAAAAACTGTTTTTT.

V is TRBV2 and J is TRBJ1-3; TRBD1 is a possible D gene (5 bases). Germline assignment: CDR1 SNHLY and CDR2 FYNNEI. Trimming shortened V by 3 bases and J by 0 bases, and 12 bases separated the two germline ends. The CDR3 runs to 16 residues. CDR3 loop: CASSDAGRASGNTIYF. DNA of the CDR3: TGTGCCAGCAGTGACGCGGGCAGGGCCTCTGGAAACACCATATATTTT.

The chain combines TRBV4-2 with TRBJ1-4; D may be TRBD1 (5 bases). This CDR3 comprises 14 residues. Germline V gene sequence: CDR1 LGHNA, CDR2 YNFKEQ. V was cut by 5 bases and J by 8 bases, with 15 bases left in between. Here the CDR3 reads CASSEGLGEEKLFF. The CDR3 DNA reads TGTGCCAGCAGCGAGGGACTCGGTGAGGAAAAACTGTTTTTT.

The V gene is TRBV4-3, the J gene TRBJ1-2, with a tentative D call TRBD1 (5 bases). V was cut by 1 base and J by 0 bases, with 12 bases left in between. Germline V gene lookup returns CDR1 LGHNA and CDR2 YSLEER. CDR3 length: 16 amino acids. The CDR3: CASSQGGREANYGYTF. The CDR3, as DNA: TGCGCCAGCAGCCAAGGGGGCCGGGAAGCTAACTATGGCTACACCTTC.

The CDR3 nucleotides read TGTGCCAGCTCACCCACGGCGTCCTCTGGAAACACCATATATTTT. As protein: CASSPTASSGNTIYF. The chain employs TRBV18 and TRBJ1-3; no definite D call. The CDR3 has 15 residues. Trimming stripped 3 bases from V and 0 bases from J, with 9 bases between. Germline CDR1 is KGHSH and CDR2 is LQKENI.

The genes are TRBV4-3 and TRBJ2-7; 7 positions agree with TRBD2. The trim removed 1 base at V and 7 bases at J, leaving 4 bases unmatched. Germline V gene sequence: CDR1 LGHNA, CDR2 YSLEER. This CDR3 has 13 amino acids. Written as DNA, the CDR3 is TGCGCCAGCAGCCAAGGGGAGGGGAGAGAGCAGTACTTC. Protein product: CASSQGEGREQYF.

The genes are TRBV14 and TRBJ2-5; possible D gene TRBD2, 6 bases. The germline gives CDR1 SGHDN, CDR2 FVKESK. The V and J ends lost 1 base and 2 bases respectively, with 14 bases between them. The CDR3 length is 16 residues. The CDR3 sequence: CASSQAIGLLQETQYF. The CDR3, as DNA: TGTGCCAGCAGCCAAGCAATAGGACTATTACAAGAGACCCAGTACTTC. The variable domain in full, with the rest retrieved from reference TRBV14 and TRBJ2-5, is EAGVTQFPSHSVIEKGQTVTLRCDPISGHDNLYWYRRVMGKEIKFLLHFVKESKQDESGMPNNRFLAERTGGTYSTLKVQPAELEDSGVYFCASSQAIGLLQETQYFGPGTRLLVL.